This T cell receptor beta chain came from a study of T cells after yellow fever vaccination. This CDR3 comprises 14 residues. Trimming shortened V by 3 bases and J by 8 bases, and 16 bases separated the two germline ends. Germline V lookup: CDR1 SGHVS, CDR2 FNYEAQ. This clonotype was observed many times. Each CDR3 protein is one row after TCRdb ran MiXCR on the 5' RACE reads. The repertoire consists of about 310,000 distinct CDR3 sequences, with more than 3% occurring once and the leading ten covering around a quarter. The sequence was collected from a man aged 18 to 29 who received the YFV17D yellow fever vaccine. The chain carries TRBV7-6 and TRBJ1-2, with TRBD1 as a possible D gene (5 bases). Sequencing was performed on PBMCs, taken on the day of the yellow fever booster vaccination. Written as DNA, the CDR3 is TGTGCCAGCAGCTTGTCGCCCGGGGCGGACGGCTACACCTTC. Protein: CASSLSPGADGYTF.